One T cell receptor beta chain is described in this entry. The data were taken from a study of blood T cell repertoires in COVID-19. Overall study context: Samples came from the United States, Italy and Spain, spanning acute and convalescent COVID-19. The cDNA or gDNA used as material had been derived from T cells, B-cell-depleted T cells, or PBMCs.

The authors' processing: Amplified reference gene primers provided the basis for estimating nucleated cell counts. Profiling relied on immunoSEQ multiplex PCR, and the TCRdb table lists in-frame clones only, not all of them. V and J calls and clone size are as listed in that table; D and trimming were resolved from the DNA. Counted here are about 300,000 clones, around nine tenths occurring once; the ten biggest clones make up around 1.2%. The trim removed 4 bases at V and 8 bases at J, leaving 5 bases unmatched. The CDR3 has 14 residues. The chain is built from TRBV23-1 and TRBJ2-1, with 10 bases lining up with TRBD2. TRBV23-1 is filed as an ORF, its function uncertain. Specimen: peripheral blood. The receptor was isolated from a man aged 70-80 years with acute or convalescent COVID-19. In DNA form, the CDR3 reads TGCGCCAGCAGTCCTAGCGGGAGAGAAGATGAGCAGTTCTTC. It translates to CASSPSGREDEQFF.